A single T cell receptor (beta chain) is shown here with its context. This sample was taken from a study of blood T cell repertoires in COVID-19. Study-wide context: The samples span acute and convalescent COVID-19 from the United States, Italy and Spain. PBMCs, B-cell-depleted T cells, or T cells were the source of the cDNA or gDNA that made up the material.

Per the original data handling: The authors estimated nucleated cell counts from reference gene primer amplification. Profiling relied on immunoSEQ multiplex PCR, and the TCRdb table lists in-frame clones only, not all of them. That table supplies the V and J calls and clone size; D and trimming were determined from the DNA. The sample consists of hundreds of thousands of clones, 85% to 90% of them appearing once. The source material was peripheral blood. The TCR originated in a man in his 60s with acute or convalescent COVID-19.

The CDR3 nucleotides read TGCAGCGTTGAAGCCCAGAAGCAGTACTTC. The encoded protein is CSVEAQKQYF. The J gene is TRBJ2-7, the V gene TRBV29-1; D not resolved. Trimming left V 1 base short and J 8 bases short, with 6 bases between. In germline, CDR1 is SQVTM, CDR2 ANQGSEA. This CDR3 has 10 amino acids.